The subject of this entry is one T cell receptor (beta chain). Its specific antigen is unknown. No base quality information exists; no much larger clone differs at one position. To prepare the library, RT-PCR was applied. Instrument used: NextSeq 550. TCRdb took the public reads, trimmed them with fastp at Q25, ran MiXCR for clone calling and kept in-frame beta chains. Every entry covers one CDR3 protein and lists the most common genes and DNA from its rows. Counted in this sample were hundreds of thousands of distinct CDR3 sequences; about a sixth of them appeared once. 6% to 8% of the sample lies in the top ten. This record belongs to a study of patients and donors after allogeneic stem cell transplantation (dated by TCRdb to the early 2020s). Including the terminal cysteine and phenylalanine, the CDR3 comprises 16 residues. The DNA shown is the 48-base CDR3, in frame from base 1. Taken from the germline V gene, the CDR1 and CDR2 loops are SGHTA and FQGNSA. The V and J ends are trimmed by 1 base and 5 bases, leaving 18 bases between them.

The clonotype comes from a human donor who was either an allogeneic HSCT recipient or a stem cell or donor lymphocyte infusion donor (not recorded which). It is not recorded whose cells these are; they may come from a transplant donor. The sample consisted of blood, either unsorted or a sorted T cell fraction (not recorded which). The V and J genes are TRBV7-2 and TRBJ2-7; possibly the D gene is TRBD2, per 6 matching bases. CDR3 reads: CASSLGGVPVAHEQYF. The DNA reads TGTGCCAGCAGCTTAGGGGGGGTCCCAGTAGCCCACGAGCAGTACTTC.